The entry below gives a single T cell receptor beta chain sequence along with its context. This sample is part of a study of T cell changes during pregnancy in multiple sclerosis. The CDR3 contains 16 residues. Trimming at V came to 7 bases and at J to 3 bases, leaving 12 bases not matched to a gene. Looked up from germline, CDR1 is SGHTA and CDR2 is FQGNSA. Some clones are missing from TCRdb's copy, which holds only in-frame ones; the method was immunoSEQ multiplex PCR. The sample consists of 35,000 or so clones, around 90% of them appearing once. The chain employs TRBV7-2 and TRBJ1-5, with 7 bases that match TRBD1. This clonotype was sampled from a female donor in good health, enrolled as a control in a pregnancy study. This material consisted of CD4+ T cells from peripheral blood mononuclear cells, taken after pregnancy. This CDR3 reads CASTLSAGTVNQPQHF. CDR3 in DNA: TGTGCCAGCACCCTGAGTGCCGGGACAGTCAATCAGCCCCAGCATTTT.